The 6 T cell receptor beta chains in this list originate from one sample, sequenced in a study of T cell responses to AZD1222 COVID-19 vaccine. Produced via immunoSEQ multiplex PCR; TCRdb's table is partial and in-frame only. This table has more than 30,000 clones, about nine tenths appearing once. Sequences were derived from peripheral blood, sampled on day 0 of AZD1222 vaccination. The receptors derive from an adult in good health.

This clone has only a few counts. CDR3 sequence: CASSPAGLEAFF. The CDR3 bases are TGTGCCAGCAGCCCCGCAGGCCTTGAAGCTTTCTTT. This chain links TRBV13 with TRBJ1-1; D remains ambiguous. CDR3 length: 12 residues. Germline V CDR1 and CDR2: PRHDT, FYEKMQ (reference sequence). The V end lost 5 bases, the J end lost 7 bases, and 11 bases lay between the germline ends.

The chain combines TRBV24-1 with TRBJ1-5; D is undetermined. Trimming stripped 12 bases from V and 9 bases from J, with 11 bases between. Germline assignment: CDR1 KGHDR and CDR2 SFDVKD. This CDR3 is built from 10 residues. The DNA for the CDR3 is TGTGCCTCTTTAACTTGGCCCCAGCATTTT. Its protein product is CASLTWPQHF.

This chain links TRBV5-1 with TRBJ1-1; the D gene is possibly TRBD1 (6 bases). This CDR3 comprises 13 residues. Trimming stripped 2 bases from V and 4 bases from J, with 9 bases between. CDR1 and CDR2 (germline): SGHRS, YFSETQ. CDR3 in amino acids: CASSLGGGTEAFF. Written as DNA, the CDR3 is TGCGCCAGCAGCTTAGGAGGGGGCACTGAAGCTTTCTTT. The full variable domain, in which reference TRBV5-1 and TRBJ1-1 provide the parts outside the CDR3, is KAGVTQTPRYLIKTRGQQVTLSCSPISGHRSVSWYQQTPGQGLQFLFEYFSETQRNKGNFPGRFSGRQFSNSRSEMNVSTLELGDSALYLCASSLGGGTEAFFGQGTRLTVV.

V is TRBV7-8 and J is TRBJ1-6, with D possibly being TRBD1 (5 bases). V was trimmed by 8 bases and J by 8 bases, leaving 13 bases between them. Germline V gene data show CDR1 as SGHVS and CDR2 as FQNEAQ. CDR3 length: 13 residues. The DNA for the CDR3 is TGTGCCAGCTCACCGTCGGGGGATTCACCCCTCCACTTT. This sequence encodes CASSPSGDSPLHF.

The chain couples TRBV19 to TRBJ1-1; 11 bases align to TRBD1. Germline assignment: CDR1 LNHDA and CDR2 SQIVND (reference sequence). With 6 bases clipped from V and 4 bases from J, the junction kept 7 bases outside the gene matches. The CDR3 is 15 residues long. CDR3 residues: CASRGLDRGLTEAFF. Written as DNA, the CDR3 is TGTGCCAGTAGGGGGCTGGACAGGGGGCTCACTGAAGCTTTCTTT.

This clone was observed once. The chain's CDR3 is CASSQDPRAVGSYTF. The CDR3 DNA follows: TGTGCCAGCAGCCAAGACCCGCGAGCCGTGGGAAGCTACACCTTC. J is TRBJ1-2 and V is TRBV3-1 (or the pseudogene TRBV3-2); no clear D. The CDR3 spans 15 residues. The germline CDR1 and CDR2 sequences are LGHDT and YNNKEL (reference sequence). The V gene lost 0 bases and the J gene lost 9 bases, with 17 bases spanning the gap.